This entry lists 17 T cell receptor beta chains sequenced from one sample in a study of regulatory T cells in long-lasting Graves disease. Construction of TCR beta libraries relied on iRepertoire HTBI primers and on Arm-PCR targeting CDR3 regions. Each CDR3 protein is one row after TCRdb ran MiXCR on the multiplex PCR reads. In the table there are around 450,000 distinct CDR3 sequences, around a fifth of which are singletons. Documented time point: persistent/refractory GD, antithyroid drugs over 5 years with positive TRAb. Researchers made the TCR library from RNA that was extracted from PBMCs. Sequenced material: peripheral blood mononuclear cells (PBMCs), taken when the disease was refractory, from a patient treated with antithyroid drugs. These receptors were obtained from a female donor with Graves disease.

This clonotype was detected ten times or more. This chain connects TRBV24-1 to TRBJ2-7, with D unclear. The germline CDR1 and CDR2 sequences are KGHDR and SFDVKD. The CDR3 is 13 amino acids. The V end lost 1 base, the J end lost 7 bases, and 10 bases lay between the germline ends. The CDR3 DNA follows: TGTGCCACCAGTGATTTCGGGCTGTCGGAGCAGTACTTC. Translating gives CATSDFGLSEQYF.

The chain links TRBV13 to TRBJ1-1; the match to TRBD1 covers 9 bases. Germline trimming cut 5 bases from V and 8 bases from J; bases unmatched to any gene: 9. The CDR3 loop spans 14 amino acids. Germline assignment: CDR1 PRHDT and CDR2 FYEKMQ (reference sequence). The CDR3 nucleotides read TGTGCCAGCAGCACCCCTGGACAGGGGTGGGAAGCTTTCTTT. It codes for CASSTPGQGWEAFF.

This clonotype was seen only a few times. The chain has TRBV4-1 and TRBJ2-7, with D perhaps TRBD2 (6 bases). Germline CDR1 and CDR2: MGHRA and YSYEKL. This CDR3 spans 16 amino acids. The V end lost 3 bases, the J end lost 7 bases, and 22 bases lay between the germline ends. In DNA form, the CDR3 reads TGCGCCAGCAGCCACCCGAGGGTAGCGGACCTACGTGAGCAGTACTTC. This translates into CASSHPRVADLREQYF.

A few counts support this clonotype. J is TRBJ1-5 and V is TRBV6-1, with D unresolved. Trimming pared 6 bases from V and 4 bases from J, leaving 10 bases between. The CDR3 is 13 amino acids. CDR1 MNHNS and CDR2 SASEGT come from the germline V gene. The CDR3 coding sequence is TGTGCCAGCAGGAACCAGGCAAATCAGCCCCAGCATTTT. Its protein product is CASRNQANQPQHF.

This clonotype came up a few times. The chain uses TRBV6-5 and TRBJ2-2; TRBD2 is a possible D gene (6 bases). The V end lost 2 bases, the J end lost 10 bases, and 11 bases lay between the germline ends. The CDR3 has 13 amino acids. Germline CDR1 is MNHEY and CDR2 is SVGAGI. CDR3 protein: CASSYGEDMELFF. CDR3 in DNA: TGTGCCAGCAGTTACGGGGAGGATATGGAGCTGTTTTTT.

The chain combines TRBV27 with TRBJ2-6; TRBD1 is a possible D gene (6 bases). Germline CDR1 reads MNHEY; CDR2 reads SMNVEV (reference sequence). V lost 3 bases, J lost 3 bases, and 15 bases lay in between. The CDR3 covers 17 residues. CDR3 bases: TGTGCCAGCAGTTTCCTCCAGGGGTTCGGTGGGGCCAACGTCCTGACTTTC. Translated: CASSFLQGFGGANVLTF.

This clonotype has a count of ten or more. The chain employs TRBV12-3 or TRBV12-4 and TRBJ2-7, with 7 bases matching TRBD1. This CDR3 has 14 amino acids. The V gene end was trimmed by 7 bases and the J gene end by 4 bases; junction bases not matched to a gene: 10. The CDR3 sequence: CASTGAGGEYEQYF. In nucleotides, the CDR3 is TGTGCCAGCACCGGGGCAGGGGGAGAGTACGAGCAGTACTTC.

This clonotype showed up many times. CDR3 residues: CASSLEGLGNQPQHF. CDR3 DNA: TGTGCCAGCAGCTTAGAGGGGCTGGGCAATCAGCCCCAGCATTTT. V usage is TRBV11-2 and J usage is TRBJ1-5, with a possible D match to TRBD1 (5 bases). The CDR3 has 15 amino acids. The V end was cut by 0 bases, the J end by 2 bases, with 8 bases between. CDR1 is SGHAT and CDR2 is FQNNGV in the germline V gene.

The sample holds a few counts of this clonotype. The rearrangement uses TRBV28 and TRBJ2-3, with D perhaps TRBD1 (6 bases). CDR1 and CDR2 from the germline V gene are MDHEN and SYDVKM. The CDR3 extends over 16 amino acids. The ends were cut back, 4 bases at V and 0 bases at J, with 14 bases in the middle. CDR3 loop: CASSSPQRGSTDTQYF. The CDR3 DNA follows: TGTGCCAGCAGTTCCCCCCAGAGGGGGAGCACAGATACGCAGTATTTT.

This clonotype was seen repeatedly, ten times or more. The V and J genes are TRBV20-1 and TRBJ2-5, with D maybe TRBD1 (7 bases). The CDR3 length is 13 residues. The V end lost 6 bases, the J end lost 5 bases, and 16 bases lay between the germline ends. Germline V gene sequence: CDR1 DFQATT, CDR2 SNEGSKA (reference sequence). The CDR3 nucleotides are TGCAGTGCCCGCGGAGGGGGCCTGGAGACCCAGTACTTC. It specifies CSARGGGLETQYF.

This clonotype has a count of ten or more. The CDR3 sequence: CASRKKGLVVEKLFF. DNA of the CDR3: TGTGCCAGCAGGAAAAAGGGTCTGGTAGTTGAAAAACTGTTTTTT. V is TRBV2 and J is TRBJ1-4, with D hard to call. The germline gives CDR1 SNHLY, CDR2 FYNNEI. This CDR3 region has 15 residues. V dropped 6 bases and J dropped 7 bases, with 18 bases sitting between them.

V is TRBV20-1 and J is TRBJ2-3; the match to TRBD1 covers 11 bases. V was clipped by 2 bases and J by 2 bases; unmatched bases: 6. The germline V gene encodes CDR1 DFQATT and CDR2 SNEGSKA (reference sequence). CDR3 length: 16 amino acids. CDR3 loop: CSARSDRGPLTDTQYF. CDR3 sequence (DNA): TGCAGTGCTAGATCGGACAGGGGGCCCCTCACAGATACGCAGTATTTT.

This clonotype was seen more than once but under ten times. The chain combines TRBV6-2 or TRBV6-3 with TRBJ1-2; possible D gene TRBD1, 5 bases. CDR1 and CDR2 from the germline V gene are MNHEY and SVGEGT. This CDR3 spans 15 amino acids. With 5 bases removed from V and 5 bases from J, the gap between germline ends came to 18 bases. The CDR3 region is CASSNSRNGGYGYTF. The CDR3, as DNA: TGTGCCAGCAGTAATAGCCGAAACGGGGGTTATGGCTACACCTTC.

This clonotype was seen a few times. The chain couples TRBV7-2 to TRBJ2-5; 9 bases line up with TRBD2. V trimming: 5 bases; J trimming: 2 bases; junction bases outside the gene matches: 6. Germline assignment: CDR1 SGHTA and CDR2 FQGNSA. The CDR3 runs to 15 residues. CDR3 sequence: CASSHSGGGQETQYF. In DNA form, the CDR3 reads TGTGCCAGCAGCCATAGCGGGGGTGGGCAAGAGACCCAGTACTTC.

Concerning this clonotype: Given a much more abundant clone one base away, this may be a read error. The chain joins TRBV30 to TRBJ1-4, with D possibly matching TRBD1 (5 bases). CDR1 and CDR2 from the germline V gene are GTSNPN and SVGIG (reference sequence). CDR3 length equals 15 residues. Trimming pared 2 bases from V and 0 bases from J, leaving 10 bases between. CDR3 residues: CAWSRQTATNEKLFF. Written as DNA, the CDR3 is TGTGCCTGGAGTAGACAGACGGCAACTAATGAAAAACTGTTTTTT.

This clonotype was found many times. This chain links TRBV28 with TRBJ1-6; D not certain. The V gene lost 1 base and the J gene lost 6 bases, with 7 bases spanning the gap. This CDR3 contains 14 residues. The germline CDR1 and CDR2 sequences are MDHEN and SYDVKM. The CDR3 loop is CASSLSGINSPLHF. The CDR3 nucleotides are TGTGCCAGCAGTTTATCCGGGATTAATTCACCCCTCCACTTT. The complete variable domain, with remaining parts taken from reference TRBV28 and TRBJ1-6, reads DVKVTQSSRYLVKRTGEKVFLECVQDMDHENMFWYRQDPGLGLRLIYFSYDVKMKEKGDIPEGYSVSREKKERFSLILESASTNQTSMYLCASSLSGINSPLHFGNGTRLTVT.

The rearrangement links TRBV5-1 to TRBJ2-7, with 11 bases aligning to TRBD2. V gave up 1 base and J gave up 2 bases; unmatched junction bases: 2. The CDR3 consists of 15 residues. Per the germline V gene, CDR1 is SGHRS and CDR2 is YFSETQ. CDR3 coding DNA: TGCGCCAGCAGCTTGAAGGGACTAGCGGCCTACGAGCAGTACTTC. Translation: CASSLKGLAAYEQYF.